This is a list of T cell receptor beta chains from one sample in a study of multiple sclerosis patients with progressive multifocal leukoencephalopathy. The table came from immunoSEQ multiplex PCR; TCRdb's copy has only in-frame clones and leaves some out. This sample has 25,000 to 30,000 clones; more than 75% occur once, and the top ten carry 0.8% to 1.1%. Sequenced material: PBMCs. The origin of the receptors is a human donor with multiple sclerosis. CDR3s include the opening cysteine and the closing phenylalanine or tryptophan. The D gene is left open where the match is weak. The size of a clone is reported for some rows only, either as once, few or many, or as a class for expanded clones.

CDR3 DNA: TGTGCCGTCCGGGGGGGCGCGGACACTGAAGCTTTCTTT
CDR3 protein: CAVRGGADTEAFF
J gene: TRBJ1-1
clone size: .
V gene: TRBV7-9
D gene: .

CDR3 DNA: TGTGCCAGCAGCTTAGGGGGTGGTCAGCCCCAGCATTTT
CDR3 protein: CASSLGGGQPQHF
J gene: TRBJ1-5
clone size: .
V gene: TRBV7-2
D gene: .

CDR3 DNA: TGCGCCAGCAGTGAGTCTAGGACAGGGGGCCGGGGAGAGACCCAGTACTTC
CDR3 protein: CASSESRTGGRGETQYF
J gene: TRBJ2-5
clone size: .
V gene: TRBV10-2
D gene: TRBD1

CDR3 DNA: TGTGCCAGCAGCGTCGACAGAGATACGCAGTATTTT
CDR3 protein: CASSVDRDTQYF
J gene: TRBJ2-3
clone size: few
V gene: TRBV7-8
D gene: .

CDR3 DNA: TGTGCCAGCAGCCCAGGTCTTGGACGTGTGGCTTTCTTT
CDR3 protein: CASSPGLGRVAFF
J gene: TRBJ1-1
clone size: .
V gene: TRBV6-5
D gene: .

CDR3 DNA: TGTGCCAGCAGGACAGGGTCAGTAGCCGGGGAGCTGTTTTTT
CDR3 protein: CASRTGSVAGELFF
J gene: TRBJ2-2
clone size: .
V gene: TRBV6-1
D gene: TRBD1

CDR3 DNA: TGTGCCAGTAGCCTTCTACAGGGGGGAGGTCAGCCCCAGCATTTT
CDR3 protein: CASSLLQGGGQPQHF
J gene: TRBJ1-5
clone size: .
V gene: TRBV19
D gene: TRBD1

CDR3 DNA: TGTGCCACCAGCAGAGACAGGTCAACCTACGAGCAGTACTTC
CDR3 protein: CATSRDRSTYEQYF
J gene: TRBJ2-7
clone size: .
V gene: TRBV15
D gene: .

CDR3 DNA: TGTGCCAGCCGAGGGCAGGGTGACACCGGGGAGCTGTTTTTT
CDR3 protein: CASRGQGDTGELFF
J gene: TRBJ2-2
clone size: once
V gene: TRBV9
D gene: .

CDR3 DNA: TGTGCCAGCAGTTACGACAGGGACTATGGCTACACCTTC
CDR3 protein: CASSYDRDYGYTF
J gene: TRBJ1-2
clone size: .
V gene: TRBV6-5
D gene: TRBD1

CDR3 DNA: TGTGCCAACAGCTTGGAACAGTTTAACTATGGCTACACCTTC
CDR3 protein: CANSLEQFNYGYTF
J gene: TRBJ1-2
clone size: .
V gene: TRBV5-6
D gene: .

CDR3 DNA: TGTGCCAGCGAAGCGGCCTCTGGAAACACCATATATTTT
CDR3 protein: CASEAASGNTIYF
J gene: TRBJ1-3
clone size: .
V gene: TRBV11-2
D gene: .

CDR3 DNA: TGTGCCAGCAGTTACTCAGACCGCAATCAGCCCCAGCATTTT
CDR3 protein: CASSYSDRNQPQHF
J gene: TRBJ1-5
clone size: .
V gene: TRBV6-5
D gene: .

CDR3 DNA: TGTGCCAGCAGCCCCGGTCAGGGAGCGGGTCAGCCCCAGCATTTT
CDR3 protein: CASSPGQGAGQPQHF
J gene: TRBJ1-5
clone size: once
V gene: TRBV7-9
D gene: .

CDR3 DNA: TGTGCCAGCAGTCAATCGATCGCGGGAGGGTATGGCTACACCTTC
CDR3 protein: CASSQSIAGGYGYTF
J gene: TRBJ1-2
clone size: once
V gene: TRBV6-6
D gene: .

CDR3 DNA: TGTGCCAGCAGCAAAGTTTGTGGCGGACAGGGCATCCATTTTCAGCCCCAGCATTTT
CDR3 protein: CASSKVCGGQGIHFQPQHF
J gene: TRBJ1-5
clone size: .
V gene: TRBV21-1
D gene: .

CDR3 DNA: TGTACCAGCTCACCATTTCCGGACAGCAATCAGCCCCAGCATTTT
CDR3 protein: CTSSPFPDSNQPQHF
J gene: TRBJ1-5
clone size: .
V gene: TRBV18
D gene: .

CDR3 DNA: TGTGCCAGCAGCGGGACAGAGGCTGGGGCCAACGTCCTGACTTTC
CDR3 protein: CASSGTEAGANVLTF
J gene: TRBJ2-6
clone size: once
V gene: TRBV7-9
D gene: TRBD1

CDR3 DNA: TGTGCCAGCAGCTTAGGAGGGGGAGGAGAGAATGGAAACACCATATATTTT
CDR3 protein: CASSLGGGGENGNTIYF
J gene: TRBJ1-3
clone size: .
V gene: TRBV7-9
D gene: .

CDR3 DNA: TGTGCCAGCGACGTAACCCGGACAGGAGGGTACTTC
CDR3 protein: CASDVTRTGGYF
J gene: TRBJ2-7
clone size: .
V gene: TRBV2
D gene: TRBD1

CDR3 DNA: TGCGCCAGCAGCCCAAGTTCCACTAGCGGGGGAACAGATACGCAGTATTTT
CDR3 protein: CASSPSSTSGGTDTQYF
J gene: TRBJ2-3
clone size: .
V gene: TRBV4-3
D gene: TRBD2

CDR3 DNA: TGTGCCACCGAACCCGTCTCCCCATATACGCAGTATTTT
CDR3 protein: CATEPVSPYTQYF
J gene: TRBJ2-3
clone size: .
V gene: TRBV28
D gene: .

CDR3 DNA: TGTGCCAGCAGTTTCCGCGGTTCAAGGCAAGAGACCCAGTACTTC
CDR3 protein: CASSFRGSRQETQYF
J gene: TRBJ2-5
clone size: .
V gene: TRBV28
D gene: .

CDR3 DNA: TGCGCCAGCAGCCTCCCAGGGGGGGGCATGGGCACCGGGGAGCTGTTTTTT
CDR3 protein: CASSLPGGGMGTGELFF
J gene: TRBJ2-2
clone size: .
V gene: TRBV4-1
D gene: .

CDR3 DNA: TGTGCCGCCGCCGGGACTAGTATCACCGGGGAGCTGTTTTTT
CDR3 protein: CAAAGTSITGELFF
J gene: TRBJ2-2
clone size: .
V gene: TRBV10-3
D gene: TRBD2

CDR3 DNA: TGTGCCACCTCTACAGGTGGGCGAGCTTTCTTT
CDR3 protein: CATSTGGRAFF
J gene: TRBJ1-1
clone size: .
V gene: TRBV19
D gene: .

CDR3 DNA: TGCGCCAGCAGCCGATACCTGTCAATTGGGAGAGAAGACGAAAAACTGTTTTTT
CDR3 protein: CASSRYLSIGREDEKLFF
J gene: TRBJ1-4
clone size: .
V gene: TRBV4-3
D gene: .

CDR3 DNA: TGTGCCAGCAGCGTAGGAGGGACAGGTTCCATTAACTATGGCTACACCTTC
CDR3 protein: CASSVGGTGSINYGYTF
J gene: TRBJ1-2
clone size: once
V gene: TRBV9
D gene: TRBD1

CDR3 DNA: TGTGCCAGCAGCCAACCACCTTTGGGGGCGGATTCGGGTGGCTACACCTTC
CDR3 protein: CASSQPPLGADSGGYTF
J gene: TRBJ1-2
clone size: few
V gene: TRBV4-2
D gene: .